The 20 T cell receptor beta chains listed next were all sequenced from one sample in a study of blood T cell repertoires in COVID-19. Profiling relied on immunoSEQ multiplex PCR, and the TCRdb table lists in-frame clones only, not all of them. Here the sample spans 200,000 to 300,000 clones, about 83% being singletons. The sample consisted of peripheral blood. The receptors were sampled from a human donor in a cohort sampled during active COVID-19.

The V call is TRBV18, the J call TRBJ2-1, with 7 bases that match TRBD2. CDR1 and CDR2 from the germline V gene are KGHSH and LQKENI. V trimming: 2 bases; J trimming: 7 bases; junction bases outside the gene matches: 17. This CDR3 comprises 18 residues. The CDR3 sequence: CASSPNQLAPLIGNEQFF. The CDR3 DNA reads TGTGCCAGCTCACCAAACCAACTAGCGCCGTTAATAGGGAATGAGCAGTTCTTC.

This rearrangement joins TRBV10-3 to TRBJ1-6, with TRBD1 matching 9 bases. Germline CDR1 ENHRY, CDR2 SYGVKD. The junction had 4 bases not matched to a gene; V was cut back by 7 bases and J by 9 bases. CDR3 size: 13 residues. CDR3 DNA: TGTGCCATCAACGGACAGGGGAGTTCACCCCTCCACTTT. It codes for CAINGQGSSPLHF.

The chain links TRBV19 to TRBJ1-5, with a tentative D call TRBD1 (5 bases). This CDR3 is 16 amino acids long. The V gene's germline CDR1 is LNHDA and CDR2 SQIVND (reference sequence). V dropped 5 bases and J dropped 6 bases, with 20 bases sitting between them. The chain's CDR3 is CASSSTGLPLGQPQHF. The CDR3 DNA follows: TGTGCCAGTAGTTCTACGGGACTCCCTTTAGGTCAGCCCCAGCATTTT.

The sample holds one count of this clone. This sequence joins TRBV30 and TRBJ1-2; D uncertain. Trimming pared 5 bases from V and 4 bases from J, leaving 8 bases between. Germline-derived CDR1 and CDR2 are GTSNPN and SVGIG (reference sequence). The CDR3 is made up of 11 amino acids. The CDR3 nucleotides read TGTGCCTGGGGGCGGTTCTATGGCTACACCTTC. It encodes CAWGRFYGYTF.

This clone is a singleton in its sample. The chain has TRBV19 and TRBJ2-3; TRBD1 agrees at 11 bases. The germline CDR1 and CDR2 sequences are LNHDA and SQIVND (reference sequence). The CDR3 is 15 amino acids. Trimming cost V 10 bases and J 6 bases; bases outside gene matches: 12. Here the CDR3 DNA reads TGTGCCACAACGCTGAGGACAGGGGGCATGGATACGCAGTATTTT. Its protein product is CATTLRTGGMDTQYF. The full variable domain, rest sourced from reference TRBV19 and TRBJ2-3, is DGGITQSPKYLFRKEGQNVTLSCEQNLNHDAMYWYRQDPGQGLRLIYYSQIVNDFQKGDIAEGYSVSREKKESFPLTVTSAQKNPTAFYLCATTLRTGGMDTQYFGPGTRLTVL.

The chain recombines TRBV24-1 with TRBJ2-3; 13 nucleotides line up with TRBD2. The ends lost 3 bases at V and 2 bases at J; junction bases unmatched: 7. CDR1 and CDR2 (germline): KGHDR, SFDVKD. This CDR3 is 18 amino acids long. The CDR3 sequence: CATSDRRLAGGTTDTQYF. The CDR3 nucleotides are TGTGCCACCAGTGATCGACGACTAGCGGGGGGCACCACAGATACGCAGTATTTT.

The gene calls are TRBV7-9 and TRBJ1-1; TRBD1 might be the D (5 bases). Germline lookup yields CDR1 SEHNR and CDR2 FQNEAQ (reference sequence). This CDR3 is 15 amino acids long. V lost 5 bases, J lost 6 bases, and 19 bases lay in between. This CDR3 is CASSPSGRGIAEAFF. The CDR3, as DNA: TGTGCCAGCAGCCCAAGTGGGAGGGGAATCGCTGAAGCTTTCTTT.

The rearrangement links TRBV4-1 to TRBJ2-1; 9 bases agree with TRBD2. The V segment lost 0 bases and the J segment 3 bases; nucleotides outside the gene matches: 15. CDR3 length: 20 residues. Germline CDR1 reads MGHRA; CDR2 reads YSYEKL. DNA of the CDR3: TGCGCCAGCAGCCAAGATCCGCCAGCGGGGGGTTCCTACCACTACAATGAGCAGTTCTTC. Its translation: CASSQDPPAGGSYHYNEQFF.

This clone was seen more than once but under ten times. The gene calls are TRBV27 and TRBJ1-6, with D possibly being TRBD1 (6 bases). Trimming stripped 5 bases from V and 0 bases from J, with 14 bases between. The CDR3 is made up of 17 amino acids. Looked up from germline, CDR1 is MNHEY and CDR2 is SMNVEV (reference sequence). This CDR3 is CASSPRGGSSYNSPLHF. As DNA, the CDR3 is TGTGCCAGCAGTCCTAGGGGGGGGAGCTCCTATAATTCACCCCTCCACTTT.

The chain couples TRBV7-9 to TRBJ2-3; a weak D match, TRBD2 (6 bases). Germline V gene sequence: CDR1 SEHNR, CDR2 FQNEAQ (reference sequence). V was shortened by 2 bases and J by 10 bases, with 10 bases between the two germline ends. The CDR3 has 12 residues. Written as DNA, the CDR3 is TGTGCCAGCAGCTTAAGGAGGGTTGCGCAGTATTTT. It yields the protein CASSLRRVAQYF. Filled out from reference TRBV7-9 and TRBJ2-3, the complete variable domain reads DTGVSQNPRHKITKRGQNVTFRCDPISEHNRLYWYRQTLGQGPEFLTYFQNEAQLEKSRLLSDRFSAERPKGSFSTLEIQRTEQGDSAMYLCASSLRRVAQYFGPGTRLTVL.

This chain links TRBV5-1 with TRBJ2-5; 8 bases are shared with TRBD1. This CDR3 is 14 amino acids long. Looked up from germline, CDR1 is SGHRS and CDR2 is YFSETQ. V lost 2 bases and J lost 5; bases outside the gene matches: 5. The CDR3 loop is CASSLTGGRETQYF. The CDR3 DNA reads as TGCGCCAGCAGCTTAACAGGGGGTCGGGAGACCCAGTACTTC.

The genes are TRBV4-2 and TRBJ2-3, with 8 bases aligning to TRBD2. CDR1 is LGHNA and CDR2 is YNFKEQ in the germline V gene. This CDR3 comprises 15 residues. Losses at the gene ends were 5 bases for V and 6 bases for J; bases not matched to a gene: 10. Here the CDR3 DNA reads TGTGCCAGCAGCTCGCCAGCGGGGGCCGGGGATACGCAGTATTTT. Translated: CASSSPAGAGDTQYF.

The J gene is TRBJ2-3, the V gene TRBV7-3; 8 nucleotides line up with TRBD2. Germline CDR1 SGHTA, CDR2 FQGTGA. This CDR3 is 15 amino acids long. V gave up 5 bases and J gave up 2 bases; unmatched junction bases: 6. The CDR3 DNA reads as TGTGCCAGCAGCCCCGGGGGGGCCAACACAGATACGCAGTATTTT. Its protein is CASSPGGANTDTQYF.

The V call is TRBV12-3 or TRBV12-4, the J call TRBJ1-5, with D unclear. The CDR3 contains 13 residues. Trimming pared 7 bases from V and 3 bases from J, leaving 10 bases between. The CDR3 spells CASTQAHNQPQHF. CDR3 in DNA: TGTGCCAGCACCCAAGCGCACAATCAGCCCCAGCATTTT.

Relative to its sample, this clone is large (0.1 to 1%). For the CDR3, the DNA is TGTGCCAGCAGTCCAAGAGGACAGGGGTCGGCAACTAATGAAAAACTGTTTTTT. Translated: CASSPRGQGSATNEKLFF. The rearrangement links TRBV27 to TRBJ1-4, with 9 positions matching TRBD1. The CDR3 contains 18 residues. CDR1 is MNHEY and CDR2 is SMNVEV in the germline V gene (reference sequence). Trimming took 5 bases from V and 0 from J; bases not matched to a gene: 10.

The rearrangement uses TRBV4-1 and TRBJ2-5, with 11 bases identical to TRBD2. Germline V gene lookup returns CDR1 MGHRA and CDR2 YSYEKL. J was trimmed by 5 bases and V by 1 base; bases with no gene match: 15. This CDR3 has 19 residues. In nucleotides, the CDR3 is TGCGCCAGCAGCCAAGCATTGGGGACTAGCGGCCCCGGTGGGGAGACCCAGTACTTC. It is translated as CASSQALGTSGPGGETQYF.

This chain uses TRBV4-2 with TRBJ2-7; D remains unclear. The CDR3 totals 15 residues. Germline lookup yields CDR1 LGHNA and CDR2 YNFKEQ. Trimming took 1 base from V and 4 from J, leaving 14 bases between them. CDR3 sequence reads: CASSQASPPQYEQYF. In DNA form, the CDR3 reads TGTGCCAGCAGCCAAGCCAGTCCCCCTCAGTACGAGCAGTACTTC.

V is TRBV7-2 and J is TRBJ1-6; tentative D call: TRBD1 (5 bases). Trimming pared 5 bases from V and 4 bases from J, leaving 12 bases between. Looked up from germline, CDR1 is SGHTA and CDR2 is FQGNSA. The CDR3 length is 15 residues. CDR3 protein: CASSLRDYYNSPLHF. The CDR3 bases are TGTGCCAGCAGCCTCCGGGACTATTATAATTCACCCCTCCACTTT.

This clone showed up many times. The J gene is TRBJ1-4, the V gene TRBV19, with D hard to call. The CDR3 is 16 residues long. In germline, CDR1 is LNHDA, CDR2 SQIVND (reference sequence). Trimming cost V 5 bases and J 0 bases, with 13 bases left between them. CDR3 bases: TGTGCCAGTAGTCTCTGGACTGATGCAACTAATGAAAAACTGTTTTTT. Its translation is CASSLWTDATNEKLFF.

V is TRBV5-1 and J is TRBJ2-2, with D possibly matching TRBD1 (6 bases). Between the trimmed V and J ends, which lost 0 bases and 2 bases, there was a span of 8 bases. CDR3 length equals 15 residues. Germline lookup yields CDR1 SGHRS and CDR2 YFSETQ. CDR3 DNA sequence: TGCGCCAGCAGCTTGGGGACAGTTAACACCGGGGAGCTGTTTTTT. Translation gives CASSLGTVNTGELFF.